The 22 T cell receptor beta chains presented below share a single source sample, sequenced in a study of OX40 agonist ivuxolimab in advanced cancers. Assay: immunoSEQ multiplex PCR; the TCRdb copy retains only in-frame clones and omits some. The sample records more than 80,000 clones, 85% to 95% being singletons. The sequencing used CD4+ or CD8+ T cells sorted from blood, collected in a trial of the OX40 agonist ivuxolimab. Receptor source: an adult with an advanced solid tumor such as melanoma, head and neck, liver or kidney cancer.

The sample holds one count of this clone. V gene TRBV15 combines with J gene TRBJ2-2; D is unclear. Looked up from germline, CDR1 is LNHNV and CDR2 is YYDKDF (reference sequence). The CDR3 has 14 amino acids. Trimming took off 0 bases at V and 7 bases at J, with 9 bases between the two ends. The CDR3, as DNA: TGTGCCACCAGCAGAGAACGGCGTGGCGGGGAGCTGTTTTTT. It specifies CATSRERRGGELFF.

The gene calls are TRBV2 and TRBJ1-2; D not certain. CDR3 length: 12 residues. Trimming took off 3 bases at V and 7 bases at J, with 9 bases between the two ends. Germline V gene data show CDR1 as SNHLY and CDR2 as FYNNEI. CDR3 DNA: TGTGCCAGCAGTGATAACAGCCTTGGCTACACCTTC. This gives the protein CASSDNSLGYTF.

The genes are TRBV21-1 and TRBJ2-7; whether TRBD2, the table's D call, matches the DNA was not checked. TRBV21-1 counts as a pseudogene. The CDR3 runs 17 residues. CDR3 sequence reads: CASSKGGLDKSSYEQYV. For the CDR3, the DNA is TGTGCCAGCAGCAAGGGGGGGCTAGACAAAAGCTCCTACGAGCAGTACGTC.

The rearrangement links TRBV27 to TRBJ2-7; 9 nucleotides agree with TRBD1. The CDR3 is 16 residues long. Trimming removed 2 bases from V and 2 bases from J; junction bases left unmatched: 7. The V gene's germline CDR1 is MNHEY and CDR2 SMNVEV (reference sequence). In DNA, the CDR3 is TGTGCCAGCAGTTTAGGACCGGGACAGGGTCCCTACGAGCAGTACGTC. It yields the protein CASSLGPGQGPYEQYV.

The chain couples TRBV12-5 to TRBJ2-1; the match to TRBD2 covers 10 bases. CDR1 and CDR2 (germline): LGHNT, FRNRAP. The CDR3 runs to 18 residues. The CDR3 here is CSKLPGPSGRAEHNEQFF. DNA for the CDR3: TGTTCTAAACTACCAGGCCCGAGCGGGAGGGCCGAGCACAATGAGCAGTTCTTC. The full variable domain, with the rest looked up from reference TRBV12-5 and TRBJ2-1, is DARVTQTPRHKVTEMGQEVTMRCQPILGHNTVFWYRQTMMQGLELLAYFRNRAPLDDSGMPKDRFSAEMPDATLATLKIQPSEPRDSAVYFCSKLPGPSGRAEHNEQFFGPGTRLTVL.

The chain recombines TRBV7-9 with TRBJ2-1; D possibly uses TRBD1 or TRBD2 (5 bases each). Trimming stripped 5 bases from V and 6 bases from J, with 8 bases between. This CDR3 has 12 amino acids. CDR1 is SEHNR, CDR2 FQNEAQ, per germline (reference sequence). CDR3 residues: CASSRGVNEQFF. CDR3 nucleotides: TGTGCCAGCAGCCGAGGGGTCAATGAGCAGTTCTTC.

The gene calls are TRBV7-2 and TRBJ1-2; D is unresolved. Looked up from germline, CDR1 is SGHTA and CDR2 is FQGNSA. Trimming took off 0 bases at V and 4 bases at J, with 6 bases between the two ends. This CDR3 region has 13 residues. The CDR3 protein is CASSLARLYGYTF. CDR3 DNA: TGTGCCAGCAGCTTAGCCAGGCTCTATGGCTACACCTTC.

CDR3 sequence (DNA): TGTGCCAGCACCACAGGGGGCAGGGTGGATCAGCCCCAGCATTTT. Encoded protein: CASTTGGRVDQPQHF. This chain links TRBV6-1 with TRBJ1-5, with 9 bases aligning to TRBD1. CDR1 MNHNS and CDR2 SASEGT come from the germline V gene. V lost 7 bases, J lost 5 bases, and 9 bases stayed unmatched. The CDR3 is made up of 15 amino acids.

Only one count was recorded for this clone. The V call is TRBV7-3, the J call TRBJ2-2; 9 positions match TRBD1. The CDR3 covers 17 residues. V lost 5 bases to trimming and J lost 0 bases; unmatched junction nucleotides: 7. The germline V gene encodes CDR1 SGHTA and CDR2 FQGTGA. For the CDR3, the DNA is TGTGCCAGCAGCCTTACAGGGGGCCACGCGAACACCGGGGAGCTGTTTTTT. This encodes CASSLTGGHANTGELFF.

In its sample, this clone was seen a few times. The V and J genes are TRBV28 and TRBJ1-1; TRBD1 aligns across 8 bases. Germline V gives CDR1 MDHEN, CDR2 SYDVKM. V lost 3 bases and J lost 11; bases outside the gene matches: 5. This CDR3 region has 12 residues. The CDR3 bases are TGTGCCAGCAGTTTCCAGGACAGGGCCGCTTTCTTT. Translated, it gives CASSFQDRAAFF.

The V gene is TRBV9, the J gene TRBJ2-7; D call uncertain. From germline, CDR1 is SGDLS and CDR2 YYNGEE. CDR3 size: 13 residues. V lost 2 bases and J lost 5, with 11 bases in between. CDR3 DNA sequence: TGTGCCAGCAGCGTCGGTAATAGAAACGAGCAGTACTTC. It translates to CASSVGNRNEQYF.

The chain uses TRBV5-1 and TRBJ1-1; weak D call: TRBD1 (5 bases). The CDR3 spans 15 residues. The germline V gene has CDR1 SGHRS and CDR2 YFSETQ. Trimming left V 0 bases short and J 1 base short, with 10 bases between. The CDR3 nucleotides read TGCGCCAGCAGCTTGGCAGGGATCCGGAACACTGAAGCTTTCTTT. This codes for CASSLAGIRNTEAFF.

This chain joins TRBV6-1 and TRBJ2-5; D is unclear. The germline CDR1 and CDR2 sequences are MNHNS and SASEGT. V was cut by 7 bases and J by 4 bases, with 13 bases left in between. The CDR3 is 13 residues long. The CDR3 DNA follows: TGTGCCAGCAATCGAAGAGCTTTAGAGACCCAGTACTTC. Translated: CASNRRALETQYF.

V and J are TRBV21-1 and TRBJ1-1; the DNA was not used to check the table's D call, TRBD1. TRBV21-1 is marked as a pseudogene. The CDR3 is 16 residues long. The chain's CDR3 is CASSPPLNRDNREAFF. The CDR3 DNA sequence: TGTGCCAGCAGTCCCCCTCTTAACAGGGACAACAGGGAAGCTTTCTTT.

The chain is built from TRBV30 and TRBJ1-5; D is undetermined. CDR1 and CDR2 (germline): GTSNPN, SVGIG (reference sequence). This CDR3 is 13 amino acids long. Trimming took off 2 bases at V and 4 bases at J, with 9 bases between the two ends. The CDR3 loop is CAWSLLGNQPQHF. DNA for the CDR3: TGTGCCTGGAGTCTATTAGGGAATCAGCCCCAGCATTTT.

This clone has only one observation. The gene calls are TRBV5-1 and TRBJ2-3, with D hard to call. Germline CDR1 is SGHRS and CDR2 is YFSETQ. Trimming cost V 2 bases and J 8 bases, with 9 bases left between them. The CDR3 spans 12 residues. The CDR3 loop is CASSFFRGTQYF. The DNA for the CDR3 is TGCGCCAGCAGCTTTTTTCGAGGTACGCAGTATTTT.

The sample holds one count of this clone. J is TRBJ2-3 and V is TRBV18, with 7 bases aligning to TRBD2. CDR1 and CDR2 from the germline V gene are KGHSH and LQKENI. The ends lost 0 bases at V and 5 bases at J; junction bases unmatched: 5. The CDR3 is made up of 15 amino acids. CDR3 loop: CASSPPGGVKDTQYF. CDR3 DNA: TGTGCCAGCTCACCACCGGGGGGGGTTAAAGATACGCAGTATTTT. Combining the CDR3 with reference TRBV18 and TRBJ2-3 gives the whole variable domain NAGVMQNPRHLVRRRGQEARLRCSPMKGHSHVYWYRQLPEEGLKFMVYLQKENIIDESGMPKERFSAEFPKEGPSILRIQQVVRGDSAAYFCASSPPGGVKDTQYFGPGTRLTVL.

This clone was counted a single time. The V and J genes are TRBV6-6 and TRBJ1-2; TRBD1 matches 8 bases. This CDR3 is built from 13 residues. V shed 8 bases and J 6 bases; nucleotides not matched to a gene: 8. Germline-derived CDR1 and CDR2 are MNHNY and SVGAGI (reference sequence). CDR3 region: CASLAGGSDGYTF. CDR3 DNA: TGTGCCAGCCTAGCAGGGGGCTCGGATGGCTACACCTTC.

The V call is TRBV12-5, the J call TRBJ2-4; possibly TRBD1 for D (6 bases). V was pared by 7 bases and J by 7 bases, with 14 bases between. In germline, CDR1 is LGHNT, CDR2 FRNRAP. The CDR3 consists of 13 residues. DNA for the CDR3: TGTGCTAGTGCGGCCAGGGGTGGGAACATTCAGTACTTC. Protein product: CASAARGGNIQYF.

CDR3 in amino acids: CASTYISGPGAYEQFF. DNA for the CDR3: TGTGCCAGCACCTATATAAGCGGTCCCGGGGCATATGAGCAGTTCTTC. The chain has TRBV7-2 and TRBJ2-1; D possibly uses TRBD1 or TRBD2 (5 bases each). CDR3 length equals 16 residues. Trimming shortened V by 7 bases and J by 8 bases, and 24 bases separated the two germline ends. Germline V lookup: CDR1 SGHTA, CDR2 FQGNSA. The full variable domain, in which reference TRBV7-2 and TRBJ2-1 provide the parts outside the CDR3, is GAGVSQSPSNKVTEKGKDVELRCDPISGHTALYWYRQSLGQGLEFLIYFQGNSAPDKSGLPSDRFSAERTGGSVSTLTIQRTQQEDSAVYLCASTYISGPGAYEQFFGPGTRLTVL.

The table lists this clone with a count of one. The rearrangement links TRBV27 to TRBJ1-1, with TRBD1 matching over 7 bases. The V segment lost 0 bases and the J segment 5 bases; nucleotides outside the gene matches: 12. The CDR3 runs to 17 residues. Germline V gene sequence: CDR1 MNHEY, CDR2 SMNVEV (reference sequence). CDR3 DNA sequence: TGTGCCAGCAGTTTATCCCGGGACAGCCCGCGAGGGACTGAAGCTTTCTTT. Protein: CASSLSRDSPRGTEAFF.

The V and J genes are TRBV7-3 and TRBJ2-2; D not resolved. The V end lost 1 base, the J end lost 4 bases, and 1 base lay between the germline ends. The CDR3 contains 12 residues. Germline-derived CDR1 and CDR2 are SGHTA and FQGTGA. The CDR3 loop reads CASSLITGELFF. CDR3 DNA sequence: TGTGCCAGCAGCTTAATCACCGGGGAGCTGTTTTTT.